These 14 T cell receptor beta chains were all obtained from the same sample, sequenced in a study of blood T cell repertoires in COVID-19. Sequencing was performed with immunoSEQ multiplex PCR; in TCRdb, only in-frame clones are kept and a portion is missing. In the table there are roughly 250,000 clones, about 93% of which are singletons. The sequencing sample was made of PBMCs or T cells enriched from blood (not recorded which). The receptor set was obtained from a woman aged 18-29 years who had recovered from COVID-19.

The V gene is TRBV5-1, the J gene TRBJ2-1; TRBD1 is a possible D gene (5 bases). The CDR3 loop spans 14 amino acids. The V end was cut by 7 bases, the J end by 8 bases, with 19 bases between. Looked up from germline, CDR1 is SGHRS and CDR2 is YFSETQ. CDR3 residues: CASAVDSPRDEQFF. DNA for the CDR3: TGCGCCAGCGCCGTTGACTCCCCCAGGGATGAGCAGTTCTTC.

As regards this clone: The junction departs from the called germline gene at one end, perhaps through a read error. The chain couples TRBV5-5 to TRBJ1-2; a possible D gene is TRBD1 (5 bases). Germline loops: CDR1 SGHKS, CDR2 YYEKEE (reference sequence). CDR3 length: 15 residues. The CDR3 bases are TGTGCCAGCACCTTGTGGACAAGCGCTAACTATGGCTACACCTTC. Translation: CASTLWTSANYGYTF.

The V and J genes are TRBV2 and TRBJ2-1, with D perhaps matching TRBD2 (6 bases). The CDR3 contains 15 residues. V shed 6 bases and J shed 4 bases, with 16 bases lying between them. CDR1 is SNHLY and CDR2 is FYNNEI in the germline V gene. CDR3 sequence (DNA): TGTGCCAGCAGACCTCGGGACTTAATTTACAATGAGCAGTTCTTC. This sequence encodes CASRPRDLIYNEQFF. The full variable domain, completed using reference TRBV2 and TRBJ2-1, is EPEVTQTPSHQVTQMGQEVILRCVPISNHLYFYWYRQILGQKVEFLVSFYNNEISEKSEIFDDQFSVERPDGSNFTLKIRSTKLEDSAMYFCASRPRDLIYNEQFFGPGTRLTVL.

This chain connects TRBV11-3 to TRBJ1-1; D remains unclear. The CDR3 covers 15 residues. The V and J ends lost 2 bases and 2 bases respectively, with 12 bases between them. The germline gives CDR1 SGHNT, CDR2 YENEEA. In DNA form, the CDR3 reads TGTGCCAGCAGCTTAACGGGGAGAGATAACACTGAAGCTTTCTTT. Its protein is CASSLTGRDNTEAFF. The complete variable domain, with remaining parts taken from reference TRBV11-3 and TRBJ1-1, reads EAGVVQSPRYKIIEKKQPVAFWCNPISGHNTLYWYLQNLGQGPELLIRYENEEAVDDSQLPKDRFSAERLKGVDSTLKIQPAELGDSAVYLCASSLTGRDNTEAFFGQGTRLTVV.

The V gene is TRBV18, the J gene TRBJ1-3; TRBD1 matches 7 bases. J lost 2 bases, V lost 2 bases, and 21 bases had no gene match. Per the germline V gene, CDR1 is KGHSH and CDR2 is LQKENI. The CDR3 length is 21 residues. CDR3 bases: TGTGCCAGCTCACCATTTGTATCGGCGTACGAGGGGGCGAGTGCTGGAAACACCATATATTTT. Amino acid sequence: CASSPFVSAYEGASAGNTIYF. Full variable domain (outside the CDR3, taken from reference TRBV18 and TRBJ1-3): NAGVMQNPRHLVRRRGQEARLRCSPMKGHSHVYWYRQLPEEGLKFMVYLQKENIIDESGMPKERFSAEFPKEGPSILRIQQVVRGDSAAYFCASSPFVSAYEGASAGNTIYFGEGSWLTVV.

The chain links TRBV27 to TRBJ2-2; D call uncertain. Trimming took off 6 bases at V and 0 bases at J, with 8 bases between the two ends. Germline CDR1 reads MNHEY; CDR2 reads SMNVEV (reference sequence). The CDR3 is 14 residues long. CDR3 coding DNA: TGTGCCAGCAGCCCAGATACGAACACCGGGGAGCTGTTTTTT. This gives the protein CASSPDTNTGELFF.

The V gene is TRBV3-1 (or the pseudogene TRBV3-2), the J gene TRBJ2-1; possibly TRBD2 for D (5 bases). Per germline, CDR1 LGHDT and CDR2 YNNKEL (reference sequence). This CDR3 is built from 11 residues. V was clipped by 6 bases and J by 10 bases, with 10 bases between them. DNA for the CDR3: TGTGCCAGCAGGGACGGGGTCGAGCAGTTCTTC. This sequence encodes CASRDGVEQFF.

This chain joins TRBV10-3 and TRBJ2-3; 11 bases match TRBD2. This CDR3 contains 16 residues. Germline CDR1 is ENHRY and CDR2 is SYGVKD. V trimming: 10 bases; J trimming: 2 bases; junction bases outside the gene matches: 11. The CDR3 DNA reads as TGTGCCAGCAAGGGCGGGACTAGCGGCCTCACAGATACGCAGTATTTT. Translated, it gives CASKGGTSGLTDTQYF.

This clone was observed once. CDR3 sequence: CASNEGASGGSLTDTQYF. Here the CDR3 DNA reads TGCGCCAGCAACGAAGGAGCTAGCGGGGGGAGCCTCACAGATACGCAGTATTTT. The rearrangement joins TRBV5-1 to TRBJ2-3; 11 bases fit TRBD2. In germline, CDR1 is SGHRS, CDR2 YFSETQ. The CDR3 sequence is 18 residues long. V shed 6 bases, J shed 2 bases, and the junction held 14 bases outside the gene matches.

In DNA form, the CDR3 reads TGTGCCAGCAGCAAAGTCGACCCGCGGGAGGGCCTAGCCGGGGAGCTGTTTTTT. Translating it yields CASSKVDPREGLAGELFF. The V call is TRBV21-1, the J call TRBJ2-2; TRBD2, as called in the table, went unchecked against the DNA. TRBV21-1 is a known pseudogene. The CDR3 is 18 residues long.

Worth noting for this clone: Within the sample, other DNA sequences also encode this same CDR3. The CDR3 protein is CASSLTGDQPQHF. CDR3 nucleotide sequence: TGTGCCAGCAGTTTAACGGGGGATCAGCCCCAGCATTTT. The chain carries TRBV28 and TRBJ1-5, with a weak D call TRBD1 (5 bases). The V and J ends lost 2 bases and 5 bases respectively, with 7 bases between them. The CDR3 has 13 amino acids. The germline V gene has CDR1 MDHEN and CDR2 SYDVKM.

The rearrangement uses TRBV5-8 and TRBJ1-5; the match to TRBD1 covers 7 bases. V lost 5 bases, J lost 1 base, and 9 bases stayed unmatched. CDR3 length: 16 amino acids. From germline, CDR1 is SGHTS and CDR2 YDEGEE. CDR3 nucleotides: TGTGCCAGCAGTCCTGACAGGGACTTAAGCAATCAGCCCCAGCATTTT. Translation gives CASSPDRDLSNQPQHF.

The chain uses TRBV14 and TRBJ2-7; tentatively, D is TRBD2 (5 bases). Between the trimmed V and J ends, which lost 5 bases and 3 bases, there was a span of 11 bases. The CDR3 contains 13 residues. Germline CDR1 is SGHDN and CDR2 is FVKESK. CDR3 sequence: CASSSERNYEQYF. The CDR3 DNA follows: TGTGCCAGCAGCTCGGAGCGGAACTACGAGCAGTACTTC. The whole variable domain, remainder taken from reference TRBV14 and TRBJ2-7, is EAGVTQFPSHSVIEKGQTVTLRCDPISGHDNLYWYRRVMGKEIKFLLHFVKESKQDESGMPNNRFLAERTGGTYSTLKVQPAELEDSGVYFCASSSERNYEQYFGPGTRLTVT.

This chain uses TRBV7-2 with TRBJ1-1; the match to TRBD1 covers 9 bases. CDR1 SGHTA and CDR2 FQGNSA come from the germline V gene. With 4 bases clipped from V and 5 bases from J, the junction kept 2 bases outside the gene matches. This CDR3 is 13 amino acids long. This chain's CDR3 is CASSWTGVTEAFF. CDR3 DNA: TGTGCCAGCAGCTGGACAGGGGTTACTGAAGCTTTCTTT.